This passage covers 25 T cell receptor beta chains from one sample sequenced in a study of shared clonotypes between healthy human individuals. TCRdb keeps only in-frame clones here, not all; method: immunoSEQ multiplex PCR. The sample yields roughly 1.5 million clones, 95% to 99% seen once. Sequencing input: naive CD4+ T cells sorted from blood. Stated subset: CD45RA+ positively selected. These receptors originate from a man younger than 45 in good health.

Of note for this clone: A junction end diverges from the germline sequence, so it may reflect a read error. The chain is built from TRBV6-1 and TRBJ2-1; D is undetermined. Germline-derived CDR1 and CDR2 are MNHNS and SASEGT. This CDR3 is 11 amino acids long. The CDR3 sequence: CASRGPGPLLF. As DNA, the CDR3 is TGTGCCAGCAGGGGCCCGGGCCCCCTGCTCTTC.

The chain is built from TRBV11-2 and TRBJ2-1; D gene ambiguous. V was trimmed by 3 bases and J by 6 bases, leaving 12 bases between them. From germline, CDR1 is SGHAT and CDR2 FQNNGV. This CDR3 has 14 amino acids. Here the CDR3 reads CASSLAAIPNEQFF. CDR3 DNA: TGTGCCAGCAGCTTGGCGGCTATTCCCAATGAGCAGTTCTTC.

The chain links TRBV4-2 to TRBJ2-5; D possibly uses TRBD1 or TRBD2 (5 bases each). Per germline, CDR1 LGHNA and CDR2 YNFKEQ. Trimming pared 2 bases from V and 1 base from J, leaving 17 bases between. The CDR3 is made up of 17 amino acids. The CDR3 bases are TGTGCCAGCAGCCAACCAAAGTCCGGGGACGTCCAAGAGACCCAGTACTTC. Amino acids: CASSQPKSGDVQETQYF.

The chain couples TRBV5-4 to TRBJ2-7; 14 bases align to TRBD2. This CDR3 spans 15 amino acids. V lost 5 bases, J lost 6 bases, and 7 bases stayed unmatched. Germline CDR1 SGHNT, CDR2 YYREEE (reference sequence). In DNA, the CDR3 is TGTGCCAGCAGAAACCCGACTAGCGGGAGGGGCGAGCAGTACTTC. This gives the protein CASRNPTSGRGEQYF.

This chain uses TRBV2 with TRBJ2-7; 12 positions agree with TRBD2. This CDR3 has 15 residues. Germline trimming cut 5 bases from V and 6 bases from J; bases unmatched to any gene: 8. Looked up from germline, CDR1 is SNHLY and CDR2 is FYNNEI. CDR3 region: CASSSGLAGSGEQYF. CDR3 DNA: TGTGCCAGCAGTTCCGGACTAGCGGGATCAGGCGAGCAGTACTTC.

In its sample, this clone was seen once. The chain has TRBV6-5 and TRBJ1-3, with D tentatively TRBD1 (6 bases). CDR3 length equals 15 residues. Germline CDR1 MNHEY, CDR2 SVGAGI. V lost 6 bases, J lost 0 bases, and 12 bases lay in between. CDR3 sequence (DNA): TGTGCCAGCAGCCAGGGGTTCGGCTCTGGAAACACCATATATTTT. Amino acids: CASSQGFGSGNTIYF.

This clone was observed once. The CDR3 loop reads CASSRGQGFEKLFF. CDR3 nucleotides: TGCGCCAGCAGCCGGGGACAGGGATTCGAAAAACTGTTTTTT. The J gene is TRBJ1-4, the V gene TRBV4-3, with 9 bases identical to TRBD1. Germline V gene lookup returns CDR1 LGHNA and CDR2 YSLEER. This CDR3 is 14 amino acids long. V was clipped by 4 bases and J by 8 bases; unmatched bases: 5.

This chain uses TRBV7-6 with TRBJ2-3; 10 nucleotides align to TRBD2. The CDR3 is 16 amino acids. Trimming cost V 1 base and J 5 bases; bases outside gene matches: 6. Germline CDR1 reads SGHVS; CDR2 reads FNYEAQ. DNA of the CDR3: TGTGCCAGCAGCTTAGGAGCGGGAGGGAGGGTAGATACGCAGTATTTT. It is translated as CASSLGAGGRVDTQYF.

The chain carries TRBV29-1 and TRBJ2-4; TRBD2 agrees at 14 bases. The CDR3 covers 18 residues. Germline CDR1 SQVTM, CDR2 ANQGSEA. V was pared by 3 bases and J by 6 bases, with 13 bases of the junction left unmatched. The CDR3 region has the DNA TGCAGCGTTGAGACAAGGATTGGGACTAGCGGGAGACGAAACATTCAGTACTTC. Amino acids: CSVETRIGTSGRRNIQYF. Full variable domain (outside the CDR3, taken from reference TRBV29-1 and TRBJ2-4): SAVISQKPSRDICQRGTSLTIQCQVDSQVTMMFWYRQQPGQSLTLIATANQGSEATYESGFVIDKFPISRPNLTFSTLTVSNMSPEDSSIYLCSVETRIGTSGRRNIQYFGAGTRLSVL.

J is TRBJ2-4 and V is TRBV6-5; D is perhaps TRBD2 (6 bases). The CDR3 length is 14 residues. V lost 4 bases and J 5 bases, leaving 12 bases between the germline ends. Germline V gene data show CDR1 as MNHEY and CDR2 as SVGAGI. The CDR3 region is CASSSPGEENIQYF. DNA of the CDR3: TGTGCCAGCAGTTCTCCGGGGGAGGAAAACATTCAGTACTTC.

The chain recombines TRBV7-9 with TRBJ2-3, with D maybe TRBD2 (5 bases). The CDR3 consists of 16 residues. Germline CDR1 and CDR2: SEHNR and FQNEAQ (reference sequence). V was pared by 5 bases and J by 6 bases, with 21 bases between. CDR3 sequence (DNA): TGTGCCAGCAGCAACGGTTGGGGTAAAGGCGGGGATACGCAGTATTTT. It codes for CASSNGWGKGGDTQYF. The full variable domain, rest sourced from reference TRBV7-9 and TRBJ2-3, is DTGVSQNPRHKITKRGQNVTFRCDPISEHNRLYWYRQTLGQGPEFLTYFQNEAQLEKSRLLSDRFSAERPKGSFSTLEIQRTEQGDSAMYLCASSNGWGKGGDTQYFGPGTRLTVL.

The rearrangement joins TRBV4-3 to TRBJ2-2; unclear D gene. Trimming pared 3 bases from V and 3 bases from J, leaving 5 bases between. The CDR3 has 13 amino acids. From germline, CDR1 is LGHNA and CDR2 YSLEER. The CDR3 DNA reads TGCGCCAGCAGCCACAGCTACACCGGGGAGCTGTTTTTT. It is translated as CASSHSYTGELFF.

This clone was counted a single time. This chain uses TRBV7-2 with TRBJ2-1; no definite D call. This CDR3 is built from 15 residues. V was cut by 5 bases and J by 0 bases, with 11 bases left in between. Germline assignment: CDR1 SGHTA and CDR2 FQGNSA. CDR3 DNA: TGTGCCAGCAGCCCAGACTGGAGCTCCTACAATGAGCAGTTCTTC. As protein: CASSPDWSSYNEQFF.

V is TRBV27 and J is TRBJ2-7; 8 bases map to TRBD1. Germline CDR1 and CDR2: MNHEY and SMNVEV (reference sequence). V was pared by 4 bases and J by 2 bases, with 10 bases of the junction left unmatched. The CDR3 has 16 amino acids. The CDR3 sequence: CASSSARTGRTYEQYF. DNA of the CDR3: TGTGCCAGCAGTTCGGCGAGGACAGGGCGGACCTACGAGCAGTACTTC.

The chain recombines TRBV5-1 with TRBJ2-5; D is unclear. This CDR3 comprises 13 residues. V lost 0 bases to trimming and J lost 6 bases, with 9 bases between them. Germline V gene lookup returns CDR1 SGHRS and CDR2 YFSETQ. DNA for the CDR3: TGCGCCAGCAGCTTGGTCCACCTGAAGACCCAGTACTTC. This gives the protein CASSLVHLKTQYF. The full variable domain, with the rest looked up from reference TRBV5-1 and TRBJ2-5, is KAGVTQTPRYLIKTRGQQVTLSCSPISGHRSVSWYQQTPGQGLQFLFEYFSETQRNKGNFPGRFSGRQFSNSRSEMNVSTLELGDSALYLCASSLVHLKTQYFGPGTRLLVL.

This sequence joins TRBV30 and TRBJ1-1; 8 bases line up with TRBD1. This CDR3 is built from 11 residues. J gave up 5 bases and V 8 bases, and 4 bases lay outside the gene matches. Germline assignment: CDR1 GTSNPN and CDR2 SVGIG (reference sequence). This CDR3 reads CATTGGTEAFF. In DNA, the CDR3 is TGTGCCACCACAGGGGGGACTGAAGCTTTCTTT. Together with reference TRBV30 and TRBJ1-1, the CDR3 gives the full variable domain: SQTIHQWPATLVQPVGSPLSLECTVEGTSNPNLYWYRQAAGRGLQLLFYSVGIGQISSEVPQNLSASRPQDRQFILSSKKLLLSDSGFYLCATTGGTEAFFGQGTRLTVV.

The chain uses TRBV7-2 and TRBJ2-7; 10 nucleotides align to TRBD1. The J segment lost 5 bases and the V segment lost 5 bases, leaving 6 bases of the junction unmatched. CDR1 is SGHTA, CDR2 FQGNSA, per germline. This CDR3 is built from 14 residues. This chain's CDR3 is CASSRQGAYNEQYF. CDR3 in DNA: TGTGCCAGCAGCCGACAGGGGGCGTACAACGAGCAGTACTTC.

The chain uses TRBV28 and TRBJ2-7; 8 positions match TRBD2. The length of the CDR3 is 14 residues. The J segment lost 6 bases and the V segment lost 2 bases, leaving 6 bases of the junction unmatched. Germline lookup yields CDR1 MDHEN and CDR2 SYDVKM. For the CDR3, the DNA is TGTGCCAGCAGTTTACTGGGACTAGAAAGCGAGCAGTACTTC. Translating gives CASSLLGLESEQYF. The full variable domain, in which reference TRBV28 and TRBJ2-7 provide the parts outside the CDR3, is DVKVTQSSRYLVKRTGEKVFLECVQDMDHENMFWYRQDPGLGLRLIYFSYDVKMKEKGDIPEGYSVSREKKERFSLILESASTNQTSMYLCASSLLGLESEQYFGPGTRLTVT.

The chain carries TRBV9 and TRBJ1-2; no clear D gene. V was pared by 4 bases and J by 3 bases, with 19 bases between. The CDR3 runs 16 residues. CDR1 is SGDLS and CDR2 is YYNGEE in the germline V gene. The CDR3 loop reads CASSLNSWSTYYGYTF. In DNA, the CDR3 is TGTGCCAGCAGCTTAAATTCTTGGTCCACGTACTATGGCTACACCTTC.

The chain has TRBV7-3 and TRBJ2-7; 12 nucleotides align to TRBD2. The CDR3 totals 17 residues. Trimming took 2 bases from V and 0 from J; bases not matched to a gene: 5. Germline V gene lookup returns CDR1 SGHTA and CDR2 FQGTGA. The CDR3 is CASSLGTSGLSSYEQYF. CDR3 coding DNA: TGTGCCAGCAGCTTAGGGACTAGCGGGCTGAGCTCCTACGAGCAGTACTTC.

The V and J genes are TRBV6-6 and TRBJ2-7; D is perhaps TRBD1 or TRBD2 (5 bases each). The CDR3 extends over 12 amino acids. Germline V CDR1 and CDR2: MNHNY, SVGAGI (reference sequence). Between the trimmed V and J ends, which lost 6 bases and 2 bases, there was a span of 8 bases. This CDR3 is CASSGTTYEQYF. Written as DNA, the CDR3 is TGTGCCAGCAGCGGGACCACCTACGAGCAGTACTTC.

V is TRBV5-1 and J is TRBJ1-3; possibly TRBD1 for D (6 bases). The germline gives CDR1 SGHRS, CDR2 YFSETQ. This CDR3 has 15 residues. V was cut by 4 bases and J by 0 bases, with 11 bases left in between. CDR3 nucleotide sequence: TGCGCCAGCAGCCCAGGGGATGGCTCTGGAAACACCATATATTTT. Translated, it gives CASSPGDGSGNTIYF.

CDR3 sequence reads: CASSLGSGGNTEAFF. In nucleotides, the CDR3 is TGTGCCAGCAGCTTAGGTTCAGGGGGGAACACTGAAGCTTTCTTT. V gene TRBV7-2 combines with J gene TRBJ1-1, with 7 bases matching TRBD1. V gave up 1 base and J gave up 1 base; unmatched junction bases: 3. CDR3 length: 15 amino acids. Looked up from germline, CDR1 is SGHTA and CDR2 is FQGNSA.

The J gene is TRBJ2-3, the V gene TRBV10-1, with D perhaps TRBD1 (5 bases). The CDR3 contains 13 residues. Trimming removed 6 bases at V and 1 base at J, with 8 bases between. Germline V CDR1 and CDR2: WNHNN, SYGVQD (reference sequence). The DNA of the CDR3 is TGCGCCAGCAGCTTACAGGGCACAGATACGCAGTATTTT. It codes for CASSLQGTDTQYF.

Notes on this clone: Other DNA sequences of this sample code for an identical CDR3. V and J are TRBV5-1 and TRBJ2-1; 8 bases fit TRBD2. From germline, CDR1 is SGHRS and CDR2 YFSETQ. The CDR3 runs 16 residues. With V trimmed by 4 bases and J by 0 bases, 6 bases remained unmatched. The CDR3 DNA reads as TGCGCCAGCAGCAAAACTAGCGGCAGCTCCTACAATGAGCAGTTCTTC. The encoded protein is CASSKTSGSSYNEQFF.